What follows is one T cell receptor (beta chain) and its context. The target antigen is unknown. This CDR3 region has 18 residues. CDR1 is MGHRA, CDR2 YSYEKL, per germline. The junction had 13 bases not matched to a gene; V was cut back by 1 base and J by 7 bases. Primers: 60 Vbeta forward and 13 Jbeta reverse. Sequencing was performed with immunoSEQ multiplex PCR; in TCRdb, only in-frame clones are kept and a portion is missing. The repertoire has about 130,000 clones, 82% of them found once; the top ten carry approximately 2.6%. This sample was taken from a study of cytomegalovirus exposure and HLA in healthy donors. Study information: Of all 400 or so donors who were genotyped, roughly 81% belonged to the Caucasian-associated ancestry cluster.

Study-level points and caveats: The authors later found TCR association rates varying by HLA locus, with DRB1 most and HLA-C fewest.

Sequenced: PBMCs. V usage is TRBV4-1 and J usage is TRBJ2-1; 10 nucleotides agree with TRBD2. The receptor was derived from a boy between 2 and 10 years old in good health and CMV-seronegative. Here the CDR3 DNA reads TGCGCCAGCAGCCAAGTCGGGTTGTGGGGACTAGCGCTAAATGAGCAGTTCTTC. This gives the protein CASSQVGLWGLALNEQFF.